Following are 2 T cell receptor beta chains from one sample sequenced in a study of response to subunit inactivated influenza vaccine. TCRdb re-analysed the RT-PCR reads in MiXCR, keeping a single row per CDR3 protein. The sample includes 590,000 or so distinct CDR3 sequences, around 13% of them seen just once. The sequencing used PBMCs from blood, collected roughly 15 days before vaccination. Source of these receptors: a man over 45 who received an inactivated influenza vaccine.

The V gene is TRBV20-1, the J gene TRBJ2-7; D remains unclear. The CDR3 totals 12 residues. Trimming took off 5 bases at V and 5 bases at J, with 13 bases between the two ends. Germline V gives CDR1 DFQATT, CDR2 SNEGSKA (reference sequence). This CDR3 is CSAPQQIDEQYF. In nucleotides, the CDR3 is TGCAGTGCTCCTCAACAGATCGACGAGCAGTACTTC.

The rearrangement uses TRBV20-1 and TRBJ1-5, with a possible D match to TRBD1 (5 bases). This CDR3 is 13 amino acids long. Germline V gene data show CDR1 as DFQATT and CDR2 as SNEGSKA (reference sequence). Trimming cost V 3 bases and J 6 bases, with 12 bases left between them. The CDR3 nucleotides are TGCAGTGCTAGGCAGGGCGTGGGTCAGCCCCAGCATTTT. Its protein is CSARQGVGQPQHF.